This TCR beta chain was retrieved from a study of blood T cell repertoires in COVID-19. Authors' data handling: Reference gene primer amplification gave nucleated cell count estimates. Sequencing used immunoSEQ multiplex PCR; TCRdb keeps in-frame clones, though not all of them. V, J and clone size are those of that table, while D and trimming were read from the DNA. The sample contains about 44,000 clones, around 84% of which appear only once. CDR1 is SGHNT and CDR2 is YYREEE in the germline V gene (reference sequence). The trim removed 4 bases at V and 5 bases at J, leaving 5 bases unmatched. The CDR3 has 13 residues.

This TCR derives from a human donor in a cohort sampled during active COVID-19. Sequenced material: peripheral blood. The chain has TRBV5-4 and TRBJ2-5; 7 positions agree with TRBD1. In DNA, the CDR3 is TGTGCCAGCAGCGGCTGGGACAGCGAGACCCAGTACTTC. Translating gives CASSGWDSETQYF.